The rows below give T cell receptor beta chains drawn from one sample of a study of blood T cell repertoires in COVID-19. Generated by immunoSEQ multiplex PCR, the TCRdb table keeps only in-frame clones and is missing some. Of approximately 70,000 clones detected, roughly 70% appear once; the ten largest clones hold 51%. Material: PBMCs or T cells enriched from blood (not recorded which). Source of these receptors: a woman aged 60-75 years who had been exposed to COVID-19. Both conserved end residues are part of each CDR3. Each record gives: J gene, D gene, V gene, clone size, CDR3 DNA, CDR3 protein. The D gene is left open where the match is weak. Rows may omit the clone size; those that give it use once, few, many or a size class.

>TRBJ1-3|NA|TRBV11-2|NA
TGTGCCAGCAGCTTAGGAGGAGTCTCTGGAAACACCATATATTTT
CASSLGGVSGNTIYF
>TRBJ1-4|NA|TRBV5-4|few
TGTGCCAGCAGCGATCGAGACGGGAATGAAAAACTGTTTTTT
CASSDRDGNEKLFF
>TRBJ1-1|TRBD1|TRBV5-8|NA
TGTGCCAGCAGCTTGTGGACAGGGGAGGCTTTCTTT
CASSLWTGEAFF
>TRBJ1-3|NA|TRBV4-3|once
TGCGCCAGCAGCCAAGATGGGGGGAGAAACACCATATATTTT
CASSQDGGRNTIYF
>TRBJ1-2|TRBD1|TRBV10-2|NA
TGCGCCAGCAGTGACACAACAGGGGGCCTAGGTGGCTACACCTTC
CASSDTTGGLGGYTF
>TRBJ2-1|TRBD2|TRBV27|NA
TGTGCCAGCAGCAGGACTAGCCCCTACAATGAGCAGTTCTTC
CASSRTSPYNEQFF
>TRBJ1-6|TRBD1|TRBV3-1/TRBV3-2|NA
TGTGCCAGCAGCCCGTCAGGGGGGCGGATGGATTCACCCCTCCACTTT
CASSPSGGRMDSPLHF
>TRBJ1-1|TRBD1|TRBV7-9|NA
TGTGCCAGCAGCGTTCGGACAGGGGGAAGGACTGAAGCTTTCTTT
CASSVRTGGRTEAFF
>TRBJ2-7|NA|TRBV28|few
TGTGCCAGCAGTTTATCTAGCGCGCTGAGAAGCATAGACTTC
CASSLSSALRSIDF
>TRBJ1-1|NA|TRBV6-5|NA
TGTGCCAGCAGGCCAGGGGATGGGAACACTGAAGCTTTCTTT
CASRPGDGNTEAFF
>TRBJ2-1|NA|TRBV3-1/TRBV3-2|NA
TGTGCCAGCAGCTTGAGCGGCAGCTCCTACAATGAGCAGTTCTTC
CASSLSGSSYNEQFF
>TRBJ2-3|TRBD1|TRBV3-1/TRBV3-2|NA
TGTGCCAGCAGCCTCCGGGACAGGGGCACAGATACGCAGTATTTT
CASSLRDRGTDTQYF
>TRBJ1-2|NA|TRBV19|NA
TGTGCCAGTAGTATAGTTGAGGGCGGCTACACCTTC
CASSIVEGGYTF
>TRBJ2-5|TRBD1|TRBV28|NA
TGTGCCAGCAGCCGATCAACAGGAGGGACAGGTCAAGAGACCCAGTACTTC
CASSRSTGGTGQETQYF
>TRBJ2-3|TRBD2|TRBV7-2|NA
TGTGCCAGCAGCTCTTATAGCGGGAGGGCCTTTGGCACAGATACGCAGTATTTT
CASSSYSGRAFGTDTQYF
>TRBJ1-6|NA|TRBV6-5|NA
TGTGCCAGCAGTTACACGGATAATTCACCCCTCCACTTT
CASSYTDNSPLHF
>TRBJ1-6|NA|TRBV28|NA
TGTGCCAGCAATCTCAGTCAGGGTCATCAGGCACCCCTCCACTTT
CASNLSQGHQAPLHF
>TRBJ1-4|NA|TRBV29-1|NA
TGCAGCGTTTGGGAGGGGGCAACTAATGAAAAACTGTTTTTT
CSVWEGATNEKLFF
>TRBJ2-3|TRBD1|TRBV6-5|NA
TGTGCCAGCTTGACAGGGGGCCCCACAGATACGCAGTATTTT
CASLTGGPTDTQYF
>TRBJ2-5|NA|TRBV14|NA
TGTGCCAGCAGCCACATACTAGCTAGGCAAGAGACCCAGTACTTC
CASSHILARQETQYF
>TRBJ2-5|TRBD2|TRBV9|NA
TGTGCCAGCAGCGTAAGTCCCTCTAGCGGCCAAGAGACCCAGTACTTC
CASSVSPSSGQETQYF
>TRBJ1-6|TRBD1|TRBV7-3|few
TGTGCCAGCAGCTTAACCGGACAGGGAGGTAATTCACCCCTCCACTTT
CASSLTGQGGNSPLHF
>TRBJ2-1|TRBD2|TRBV10-1|NA
TGCGCCAGCGGGGGTAGCGGGAACAATGAGCAGTTCTTC
CASGGSGNNEQFF
>TRBJ2-5|TRBD1|TRBV11-3|few
TGTGCCAGCAGCTTGACAGGGGGAGGAGGTGAGACCCAGTACTTC
CASSLTGGGGETQYF
>TRBJ1-6|NA|TRBV30|few
TGTGCGGGGGGGGTTAATTCACCCCTCCACTTT
CAGGVNSPLHF
>TRBJ1-1|TRBD1|TRBV11-2|NA
TGTGCCAGCAGTCAAGACAGGGGGTCTGAAGCTTTCTTT
CASSQDRGSEAFF
>TRBJ1-2|TRBD1|TRBV28|NA
TGTGCCAGCAGTTCTGGACAGGGTAGATCTTATGGCTACACCTTC
CASSSGQGRSYGYTF
>TRBJ1-1|NA|TRBV7-9|NA
TGTGCCAGCACCACTAAACCCGACAGCGAAGCTTTCTTT
CASTTKPDSEAFF
>TRBJ2-5|NA|TRBV14|NA
TGTGCCAGCAGCCATAGAACGCCGGAAGAGACCCAGTACTTC
CASSHRTPEETQYF
>TRBJ2-4|NA|TRBV25-1|NA
TGTGCCAGCAGTGAGACCGGGGACAAAAACATTCAGTACTTC
CASSETGDKNIQYF
>TRBJ1-4|TRBD1|TRBV2|NA
TGTGCCAGCAGTGAATTGGGACAGGGAGAAAAACTGTTTTTT
CASSELGQGEKLFF
>TRBJ1-1|TRBD1|TRBV24-1|NA
TGTGCCACTAATTGGGGACAGGGTAGGGCTGAAGCTTTCTTT
CATNWGQGRAEAFF
>TRBJ1-1|TRBD1|TRBV28|once
TGTGCCAGCAGTTTACCCGGGACAGTACACACTGAAGCTTTCTTT
CASSLPGTVHTEAFF
>TRBJ2-2|NA|TRBV19|NA
TGTGCCAGCAAGAGGAACACCGGGGAGCTGTTTTTT
CASKRNTGELFF
>TRBJ2-6|NA|TRBV30|NA
TGTGCCTGGGTTCAGAGGGACTCTGCTGGGGCCAACGTCCTGACTTTC
CAWVQRDSAGANVLTF
>TRBJ1-1|TRBD1|TRBV6-5|NA
TGTGCCAGCAGGGGACAGGGCACGAACACTGAAGCTTTCTTT
CASRGQGTNTEAFF
>TRBJ2-3|TRBD2|TRBV9|NA
TGTGCCAGCAGCCCCGCGGGAGGTGGGGACACAGATACGCAGTATTTT
CASSPAGGGDTDTQYF